Shown below are 18 T cell receptor beta chains from a single sample sequenced in a study of OX40 agonist ivuxolimab in advanced cancers. The data were produced by immunoSEQ multiplex PCR, yet TCRdb's version contains in-frame clones alone and is incomplete. This sample yields about 45,000 clones, of which roughly 90% are seen a single time; roughly a sixth belongs to the top ten. The material was CD4+ or CD8+ T cells sorted from blood, obtained in a trial of the OX40 agonist ivuxolimab. Receptors were obtained from an adult with an advanced solid tumor such as melanoma, head and neck, liver or kidney cancer.

This clone turned up a few times. This chain connects TRBV14 to TRBJ1-5; no reliable D call. CDR1 and CDR2 from the germline V gene are SGHDN and FVKESK. Trimming left V 1 base short and J 6 bases short, with 4 bases between. This CDR3 comprises 12 residues. This CDR3 is CASSQGGQPQHF. The CDR3 DNA reads as TGTGCCAGCAGCCAAGGAGGTCAGCCCCAGCATTTT.

The CDR3 here is CASSPGTQGSEQYF. As DNA, the CDR3 is TGCGCCAGCAGCCCAGGAACACAGGGGTCCGAGCAGTACTTC. The V gene is TRBV4-1, the J gene TRBJ2-7; TRBD1 matches at 7 bases. This CDR3 has 14 amino acids. The germline gives CDR1 MGHRA, CDR2 YSYEKL. J gave up 6 bases and V 4 bases, and 9 bases lay outside the gene matches.

V and J are TRBV27 and TRBJ2-7; TRBD2 matches 7 bases. Germline-derived CDR1 and CDR2 are MNHEY and SMNVEV (reference sequence). After removal of 4 bases from V and 2 bases from J, the junction contained 14 bases not matched to a gene. There are 17 residues in the CDR3. CDR3 DNA: TGTGCCAGCAGTTCAGGGACTAACGCTGTTTACCCCTACGAGCAGTACTTC. Protein: CASSSGTNAVYPYEQYF.

The chain combines TRBV19 with TRBJ2-7, with a weak D call TRBD1 (6 bases). Germline V gene data show CDR1 as LNHDA and CDR2 as SQIVND (reference sequence). The CDR3 is 13 residues long. Trimming shortened V by 1 base and J by 5 bases, and 9 bases separated the two germline ends. The CDR3 reads CASSIGTVNEQYF. Written as DNA, the CDR3 is TGTGCCAGTAGTATAGGGACAGTTAACGAGCAGTACTTC.

The rearrangement links TRBV29-1 to TRBJ2-3, with 8 bases that match TRBD2. V was clipped by 5 bases and J by 5 bases; unmatched bases: 6. The CDR3 runs to 13 residues. Looked up from germline, CDR1 is SQVTM and CDR2 is ANQGSEA. The CDR3 DNA reads TGCAGCGTTCTTAGCGGGGAGCGAGATACGCAGTATTTT. Protein sequence: CSVLSGERDTQYF.

The chain carries TRBV11-2 and TRBJ1-3; D uncertain. CDR1 and CDR2 (germline): SGHAT, FQNNGV. The CDR3 is 15 amino acids. The V gene lost 1 base and the J gene lost 3 bases, with 10 bases spanning the gap. Written as DNA, the CDR3 is TGTGCCAGCAGCTTAGGGGCCGGCGGTGGAAACACCATATATTTT. Protein sequence: CASSLGAGGGNTIYF.

CDR3 region: CASSGPGEGAASEKLFF. The CDR3 DNA reads TGCGCCAGCAGCGGTCCCGGGGAGGGGGCGGCGAGTGAAAAACTGTTTTTT. The chain combines TRBV4-1 with TRBJ1-4, with TRBD1 matching 7 bases. Trimming took 5 bases from V and 7 from J; bases not matched to a gene: 16. This CDR3 has 17 residues. Germline V gives CDR1 MGHRA, CDR2 YSYEKL.

This chain connects TRBV28 to TRBJ2-1, with D tentatively TRBD2 (6 bases). The V end was cut by 4 bases, the J end by 5 bases, with 9 bases between. In germline, CDR1 is MDHEN, CDR2 SYDVKM. This CDR3 is 13 amino acids long. CDR3 amino acids: CASSWVADNEQFF. As DNA, the CDR3 is TGTGCCAGCAGTTGGGTAGCGGACAATGAGCAGTTCTTC.

The rearrangement uses TRBV7-8 and TRBJ2-7, with 7 bases matching TRBD1. Germline V gives CDR1 SGHVS, CDR2 FQNEAQ. Trimming at V came to 5 bases and at J to 0 bases, leaving 10 bases not matched to a gene. The CDR3 totals 16 residues. CDR3 sequence (DNA): TGTGCCAGCAGCGCGCATCAGGGGACAGTCTCCTACGAGCAGTACTTC. Translated, it gives CASSAHQGTVSYEQYF.

V is TRBV2 and J is TRBJ2-7; D may be TRBD2 (6 bases). Germline-derived CDR1 and CDR2 are SNHLY and FYNNEI. V was shortened by 4 bases and J by 0 bases, with 10 bases between the two germline ends. The CDR3 spans 14 residues. The CDR3 protein is CASSGDSSSYEQYF. As DNA, the CDR3 is TGTGCCAGCAGTGGGGACTCTAGCTCCTACGAGCAGTACTTC.

The rearrangement joins TRBV7-6 to TRBJ1-5; no firm D call. From germline, CDR1 is SGHVS and CDR2 FNYEAQ. This CDR3 spans 13 amino acids. V lost 5 bases, J lost 4 bases, and 9 bases lay in between. Here the CDR3 DNA reads TGTGCCAGCAGCCGAGGGAGAAATCAGCCCCAGCATTTT. Its translation is CASSRGRNQPQHF. Drawing the rest from reference TRBV7-6 and TRBJ1-5, the complete variable domain is GAGVSQSPRYKVTKRGQDVALRCDPISGHVSLYWYRQALGQGPEFLTYFNYEAQQDKSGLPNDRFSAERPEGSISTLTIQRTEQRDSAMYRCASSRGRNQPQHFGDGTRLSIL.

The CDR3 coding sequence is TGTGCCAGCAGTTACTCGAGGTCAGGGCCCGCCTACGAGCAGTACTTC. Translation gives CASSYSRSGPAYEQYF. The J gene is TRBJ2-5, the V gene TRBV6-6; tentative D call: TRBD1 (5 bases). The J call is in doubt because the DNA end fits TRBJ2-7 better. CDR1 and CDR2 from the germline V gene are MNHNY and SVGAGI (reference sequence). The CDR3 has 16 residues.

This clone counts as large. This chain connects TRBV5-1 to TRBJ2-7; maybe TRBD1 (6 bases). The CDR3 extends over 14 amino acids. CDR1 and CDR2 from the germline V gene are SGHRS and YFSETQ. V was cut by 4 bases and J by 0 bases, with 11 bases left in between. The CDR3 spells CASSSTGSSYEQYF. CDR3 sequence (DNA): TGCGCCAGCAGCAGCACAGGGTCCTCCTACGAGCAGTACTTC. The full variable domain, rest sourced from reference TRBV5-1 and TRBJ2-7, is KAGVTQTPRYLIKTRGQQVTLSCSPISGHRSVSWYQQTPGQGLQFLFEYFSETQRNKGNFPGRFSGRQFSNSRSEMNVSTLELGDSALYLCASSSTGSSYEQYFGPGTRLTVT.

This chain's CDR3 is CASPSGRNNEQFF. The CDR3 nucleotides are TGTGCCAGCCCTAGCGGGAGGAACAATGAGCAGTTCTTC. The chain combines TRBV2 with TRBJ2-1; 11 bases match TRBD2. This CDR3 is built from 13 residues. The ends lost 8 bases at V and 5 bases at J; junction bases unmatched: 2. From germline, CDR1 is SNHLY and CDR2 FYNNEI.

This rearrangement joins TRBV7-9 to TRBJ2-1; D might be TRBD2 (7 bases). This CDR3 region has 17 residues. V lost 5 bases, J lost 4 bases, and 21 bases lay in between. Per germline, CDR1 SEHNR and CDR2 FQNEAQ (reference sequence). CDR3 residues: CASSNAGAGWAYNEQFF. CDR3 nucleotide sequence: TGTGCCAGCAGCAATGCGGGGGCAGGGTGGGCTTACAATGAGCAGTTCTTC. Looking up the rest from reference TRBV7-9 and TRBJ2-1 gives the full variable domain: DTGVSQNPRHKITKRGQNVTFRCDPISEHNRLYWYRQTLGQGPEFLTYFQNEAQLEKSRLLSDRFSAERPKGSFSTLEIQRTEQGDSAMYLCASSNAGAGWAYNEQFFGPGTRLTVL.

V usage is TRBV6-5 and J usage is TRBJ2-7, with no clear D. Trimming stripped 3 bases from V and 6 bases from J, with 12 bases between. There are 13 residues in the CDR3. Germline assignment: CDR1 MNHEY and CDR2 SVGAGI. The CDR3 nucleotides read TGTGCCAGCAGTTATAACGCCGAGAGCGAGCAGTACTTC. It is translated as CASSYNAESEQYF.

This clone was counted a single time. This chain uses TRBV6-1 with TRBJ2-5; 12 bases match TRBD2. Germline V gene sequence: CDR1 MNHNS, CDR2 SASEGT. The CDR3 runs to 15 residues. J lost 2 bases, V lost 2 bases, and 0 bases had no gene match. Here the CDR3 reads CASSELAGGQETQYF. The DNA for the CDR3 is TGTGCCAGCAGTGAACTAGCGGGGGGGCAAGAGACCCAGTACTTC.

This clone was recorded only once. The genes are TRBV30 and TRBJ2-7; the D gene is possibly TRBD2 (6 bases). In germline, CDR1 is GTSNPN, CDR2 SVGIG (reference sequence). Trimming pared 4 bases from V and 3 bases from J, leaving 13 bases between. CDR3 length: 13 amino acids. The CDR3 bases are TGTGCCTGGATAGCTGCGGAGGGCTACGAGCAGTACTTC. This gives the protein CAWIAAEGYEQYF. The variable domain in full, completed from reference TRBV30 and TRBJ2-7, reads SQTIHQWPATLVQPVGSPLSLECTVEGTSNPNLYWYRQAAGRGLQLLFYSVGIGQISSEVPQNLSASRPQDRQFILSSKKLLLSDSGFYLCAWIAAEGYEQYFGPGTRLTVT.